Sequencing of this T cell receptor (beta chain) was carried out in a study of T cell changes during pregnancy in multiple sclerosis (dated by TCRdb to between 2018 and 2021). Background for the entire study: The study looked at changes in the T cell repertoire across pregnancy in women with multiple sclerosis.

Comments on this clone: No cognate antigen has been identified for it. Base qualities are not provided; no much larger clone lies one nucleotide away.

CDR1 and CDR2 were assigned from the germline V gene as SGHAT and FQNNGV. CDR3 length: 11 amino acids, cysteine to phenylalanine. Just the 33-base CDR3 DNA is kept, in frame starting at base 1. The junction shows trimming of 5 bases on V and 4 bases on J, plus 6 bases between the germline ends. The library was obtained by the immunoSEQ multiplex PCR assay. In its TCRdb copy, this immuneACCESS table keeps in-frame sequences only and misses some clones. Where compared with another copy, unresolved V genes explain less than half of these, and the others have no known cause. This sample holds more than 20,000 clones; about 93% were observed only once. The ten largest make up roughly 6.1% of the sample.

This TCR derives from a female donor with multiple sclerosis, enrolled in a pregnancy study. The sample consisted of CD8+ T cells from peripheral blood mononuclear cells, taken in the third trimester of pregnancy. The chain employs TRBV11-2 and TRBJ2-7, with no confidently assigned D gene. The CDR3 here reads CASSPRYEQYF. The DNA sequence reads TGTGCCAGCAGCCCCCGGTACGAGCAGTACTTC.